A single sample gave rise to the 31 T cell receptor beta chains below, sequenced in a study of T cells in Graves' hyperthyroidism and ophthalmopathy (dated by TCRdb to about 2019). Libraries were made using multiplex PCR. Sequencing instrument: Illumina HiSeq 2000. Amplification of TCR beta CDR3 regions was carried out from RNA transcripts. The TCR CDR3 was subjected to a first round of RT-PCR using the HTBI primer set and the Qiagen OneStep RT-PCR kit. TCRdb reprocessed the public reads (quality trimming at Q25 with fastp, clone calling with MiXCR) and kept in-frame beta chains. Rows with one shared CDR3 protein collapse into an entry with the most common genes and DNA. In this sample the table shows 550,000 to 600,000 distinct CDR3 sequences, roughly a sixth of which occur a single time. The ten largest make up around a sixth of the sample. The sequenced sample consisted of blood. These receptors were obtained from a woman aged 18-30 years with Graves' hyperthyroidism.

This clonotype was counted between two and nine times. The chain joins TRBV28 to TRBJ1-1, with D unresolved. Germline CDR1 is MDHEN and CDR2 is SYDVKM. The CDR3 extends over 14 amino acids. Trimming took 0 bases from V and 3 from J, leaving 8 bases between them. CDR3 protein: CASSLWVADTEAFF. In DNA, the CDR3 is TGTGCCAGCAGTTTATGGGTGGCGGACACTGAAGCTTTCTTT. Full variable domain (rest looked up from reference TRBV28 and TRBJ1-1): DVKVTQSSRYLVKRTGEKVFLECVQDMDHENMFWYRQDPGLGLRLIYFSYDVKMKEKGDIPEGYSVSREKKERFSLILESASTNQTSMYLCASSLWVADTEAFFGQGTRLTVV.

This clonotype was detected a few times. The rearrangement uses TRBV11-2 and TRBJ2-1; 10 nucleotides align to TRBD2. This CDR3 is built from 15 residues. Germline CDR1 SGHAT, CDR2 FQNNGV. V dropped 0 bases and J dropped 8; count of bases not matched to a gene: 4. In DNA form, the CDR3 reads TGTGCCAGCAGCTTAGAAGCGGGAGGGCCCCATGAGCAGTTCTTC. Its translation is CASSLEAGGPHEQFF.

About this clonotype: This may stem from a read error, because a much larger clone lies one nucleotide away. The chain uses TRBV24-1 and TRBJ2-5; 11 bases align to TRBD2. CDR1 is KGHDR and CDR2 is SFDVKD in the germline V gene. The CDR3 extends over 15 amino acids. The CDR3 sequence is CGTSDELAGAETQYF. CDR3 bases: TGTGGCACCAGTGATGAACTAGCGGGAGCAGAGACCCAGTACTTC.

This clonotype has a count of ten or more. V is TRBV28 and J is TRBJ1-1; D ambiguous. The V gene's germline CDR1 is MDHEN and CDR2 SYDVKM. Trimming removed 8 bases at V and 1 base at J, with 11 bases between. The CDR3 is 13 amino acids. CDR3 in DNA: TGTGCCAGCGGTCCCTTCCGGAACACTGAAGCTTTCTTT. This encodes CASGPFRNTEAFF.

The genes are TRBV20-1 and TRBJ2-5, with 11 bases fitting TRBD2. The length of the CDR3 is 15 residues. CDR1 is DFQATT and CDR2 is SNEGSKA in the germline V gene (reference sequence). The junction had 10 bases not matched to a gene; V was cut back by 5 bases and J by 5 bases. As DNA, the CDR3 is TGCAGTGCTGCTTTAGCGGGGGGGCAAGGGGAGACCCAGTACTTC. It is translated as CSAALAGGQGETQYF.

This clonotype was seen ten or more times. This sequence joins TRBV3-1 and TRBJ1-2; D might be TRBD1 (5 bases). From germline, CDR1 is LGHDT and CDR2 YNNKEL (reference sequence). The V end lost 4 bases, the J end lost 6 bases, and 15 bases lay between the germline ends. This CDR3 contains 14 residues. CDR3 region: CASSPTASGHGYTF. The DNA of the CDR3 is TGTGCCAGCAGCCCAACGGCTTCGGGACATGGCTACACCTTC.

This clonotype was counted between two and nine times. The chain's CDR3 is CASSVEATGVGELFF. In DNA form, the CDR3 reads TGTGCCAGCTCGGTGGAGGCAACGGGCGTCGGGGAGCTGTTTTTT. V usage is TRBV6-1 and J usage is TRBJ2-2, with a tentative D call TRBD2 (5 bases). The germline CDR1 and CDR2 sequences are MNHNS and SASEGT. The CDR3 totals 15 residues. V lost 8 bases, J lost 7 bases, and 20 bases lay in between.

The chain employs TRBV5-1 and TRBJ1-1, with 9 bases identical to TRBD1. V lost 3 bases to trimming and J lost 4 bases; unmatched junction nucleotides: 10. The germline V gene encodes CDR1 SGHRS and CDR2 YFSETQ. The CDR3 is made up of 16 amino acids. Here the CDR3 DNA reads TGCGCCAGCAGCTCGGCAGGGACAGGGATGCCCACTGAAGCTTTCTTT. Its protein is CASSSAGTGMPTEAFF.

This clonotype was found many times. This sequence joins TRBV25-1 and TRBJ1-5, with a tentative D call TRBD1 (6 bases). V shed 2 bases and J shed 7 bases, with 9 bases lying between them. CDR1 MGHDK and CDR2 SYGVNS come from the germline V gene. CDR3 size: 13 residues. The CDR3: CASSEGGAQPQHF. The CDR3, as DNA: TGTGCCAGCAGTGAAGGGGGGGCGCAGCCCCAGCATTTT.

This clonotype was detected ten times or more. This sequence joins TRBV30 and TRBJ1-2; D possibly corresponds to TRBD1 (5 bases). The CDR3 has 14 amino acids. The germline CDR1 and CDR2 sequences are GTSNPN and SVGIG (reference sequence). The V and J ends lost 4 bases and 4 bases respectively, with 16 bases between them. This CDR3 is CAWTRGAGSYGYTF. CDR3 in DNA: TGTGCCTGGACCCGAGGGGCAGGATCCTATGGCTACACCTTC.

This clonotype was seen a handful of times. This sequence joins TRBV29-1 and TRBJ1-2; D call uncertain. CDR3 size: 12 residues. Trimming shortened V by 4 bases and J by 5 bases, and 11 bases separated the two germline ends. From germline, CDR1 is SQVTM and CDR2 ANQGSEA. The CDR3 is CSVGEVLYGYTF. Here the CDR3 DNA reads TGCAGCGTTGGTGAGGTTTTATATGGCTACACCTTC.

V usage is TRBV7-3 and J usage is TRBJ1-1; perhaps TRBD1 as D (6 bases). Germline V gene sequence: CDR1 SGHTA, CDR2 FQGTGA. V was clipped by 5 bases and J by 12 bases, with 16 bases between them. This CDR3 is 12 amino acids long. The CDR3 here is CASSASGARTFF. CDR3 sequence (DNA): TGTGCCAGCAGCGCTTCGGGGGCCAGAACTTTCTTT.

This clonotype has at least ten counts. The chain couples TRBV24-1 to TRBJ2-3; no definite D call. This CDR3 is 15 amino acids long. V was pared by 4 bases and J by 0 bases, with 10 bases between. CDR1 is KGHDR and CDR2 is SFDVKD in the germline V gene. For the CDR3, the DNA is TGTGCCACCAGTGACAGCACTTCTAGCACAGATACGCAGTATTTT. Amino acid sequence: CATSDSTSSTDTQYF.

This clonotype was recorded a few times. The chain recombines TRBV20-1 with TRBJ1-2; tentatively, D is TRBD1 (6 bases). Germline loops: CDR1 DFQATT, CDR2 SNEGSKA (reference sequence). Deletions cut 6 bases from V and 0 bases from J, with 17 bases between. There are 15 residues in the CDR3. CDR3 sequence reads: CSAPRTAEANYGYTF. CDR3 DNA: TGCAGTGCGCCTAGGACAGCGGAAGCTAACTATGGCTACACCTTC.

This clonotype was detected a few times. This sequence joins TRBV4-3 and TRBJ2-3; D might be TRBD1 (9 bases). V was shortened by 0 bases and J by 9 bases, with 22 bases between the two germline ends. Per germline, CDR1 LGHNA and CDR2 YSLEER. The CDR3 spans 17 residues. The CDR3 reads CASSQDISGTGSGTQYF. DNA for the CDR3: TGCGCCAGCAGCCAAGATATTAGCGGGACAGGGAGCGGCACGCAGTATTTT.

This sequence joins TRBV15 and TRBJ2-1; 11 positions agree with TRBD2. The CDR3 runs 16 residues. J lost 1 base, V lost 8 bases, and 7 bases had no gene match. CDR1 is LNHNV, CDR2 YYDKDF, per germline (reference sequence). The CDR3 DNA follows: TGTGCCACCCGATCTAGCGGGAGGTGGTCCTACAATGAGCAGTTCTTC. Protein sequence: CATRSSGRWSYNEQFF.

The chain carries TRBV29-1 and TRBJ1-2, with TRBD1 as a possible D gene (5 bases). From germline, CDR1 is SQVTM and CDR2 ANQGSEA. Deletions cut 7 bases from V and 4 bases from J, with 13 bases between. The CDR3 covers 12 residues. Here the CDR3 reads CSARTSPYGYTF. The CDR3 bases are TGCAGCGCTCGGACAAGCCCCTATGGCTACACCTTC.

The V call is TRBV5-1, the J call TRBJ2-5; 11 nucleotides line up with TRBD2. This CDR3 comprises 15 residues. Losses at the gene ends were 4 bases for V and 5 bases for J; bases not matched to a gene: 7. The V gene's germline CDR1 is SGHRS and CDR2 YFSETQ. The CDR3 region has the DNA TGCGCCAGCAGCGTAGCGGGAGGGCCTTCGGAGACCCAGTACTTC. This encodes CASSVAGGPSETQYF.

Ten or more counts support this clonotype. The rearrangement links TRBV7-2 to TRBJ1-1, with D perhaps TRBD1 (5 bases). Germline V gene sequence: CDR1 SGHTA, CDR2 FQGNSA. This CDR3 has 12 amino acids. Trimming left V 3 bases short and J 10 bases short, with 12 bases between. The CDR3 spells CASSLDVRGAFF. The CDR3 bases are TGTGCCAGCAGCTTGGACGTAAGGGGAGCTTTCTTT.

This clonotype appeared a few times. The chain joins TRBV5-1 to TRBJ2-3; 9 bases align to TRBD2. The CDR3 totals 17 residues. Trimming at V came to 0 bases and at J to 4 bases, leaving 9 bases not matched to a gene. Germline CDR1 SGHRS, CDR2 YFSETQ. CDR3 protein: CASSLGTSGGLADTQYF. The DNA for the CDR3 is TGCGCCAGCAGCTTGGGGACGAGCGGGGGGCTGGCAGATACGCAGTATTTT.

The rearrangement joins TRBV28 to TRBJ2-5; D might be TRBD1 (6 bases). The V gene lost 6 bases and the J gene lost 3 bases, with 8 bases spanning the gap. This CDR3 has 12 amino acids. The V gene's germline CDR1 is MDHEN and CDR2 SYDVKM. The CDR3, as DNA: TGTGCCAGCAGCCAGGGGAAAGAGACCCAGTACTTC. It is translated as CASSQGKETQYF.

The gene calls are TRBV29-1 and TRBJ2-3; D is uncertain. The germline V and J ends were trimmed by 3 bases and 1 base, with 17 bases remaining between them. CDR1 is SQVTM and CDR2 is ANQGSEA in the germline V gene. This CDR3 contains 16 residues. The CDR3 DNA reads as TGCAGCGTTGATGCCCTCTTGAAGCTGGGCACAGATACGCAGTATTTT. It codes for CSVDALLKLGTDTQYF.

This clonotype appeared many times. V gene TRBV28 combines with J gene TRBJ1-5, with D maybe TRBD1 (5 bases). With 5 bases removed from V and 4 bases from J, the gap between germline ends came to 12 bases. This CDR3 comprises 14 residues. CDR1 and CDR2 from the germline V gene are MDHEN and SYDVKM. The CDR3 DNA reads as TGTGCCAGCAGTCGGGGGATCGGGAATCAGCCCCAGCATTTT. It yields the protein CASSRGIGNQPQHF.

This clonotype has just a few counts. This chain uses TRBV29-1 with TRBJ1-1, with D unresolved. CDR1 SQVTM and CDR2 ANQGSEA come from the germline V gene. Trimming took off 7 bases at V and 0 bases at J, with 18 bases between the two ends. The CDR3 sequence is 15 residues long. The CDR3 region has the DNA TGCAGCGGAATAAGACGACGGGTCATGAACACTGAAGCTTTCTTT. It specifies CSGIRRRVMNTEAFF.

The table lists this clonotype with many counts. CDR3 sequence: CASSFGGRVQPQHF. The CDR3, as DNA: TGTGCCAGCAGTTTTGGAGGCAGGGTTCAGCCCCAGCATTTT. The rearrangement joins TRBV12-3 or TRBV12-4 to TRBJ1-5, with a weak D call TRBD1 (5 bases). The CDR3 runs 14 residues. Trimming cost V 3 bases and J 6 bases, with 12 bases left between them.

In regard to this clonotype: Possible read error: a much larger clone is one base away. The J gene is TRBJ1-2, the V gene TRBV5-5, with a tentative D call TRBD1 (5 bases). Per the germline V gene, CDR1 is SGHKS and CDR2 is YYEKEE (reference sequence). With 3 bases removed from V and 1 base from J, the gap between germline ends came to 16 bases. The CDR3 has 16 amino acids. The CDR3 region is CASSSITAGLNYGYTF. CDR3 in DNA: TGTGCCAGCAGCTCGATCACAGCGGGACTTAACTATGGCTACACCTTC.

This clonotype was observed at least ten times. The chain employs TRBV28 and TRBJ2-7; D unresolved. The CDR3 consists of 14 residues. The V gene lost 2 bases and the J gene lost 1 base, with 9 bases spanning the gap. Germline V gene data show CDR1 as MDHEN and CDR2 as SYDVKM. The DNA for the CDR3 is TGTGCCAGCAGTTTAAGTTTCAGGTCCTACGAGCAGTACTTC. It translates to CASSLSFRSYEQYF.

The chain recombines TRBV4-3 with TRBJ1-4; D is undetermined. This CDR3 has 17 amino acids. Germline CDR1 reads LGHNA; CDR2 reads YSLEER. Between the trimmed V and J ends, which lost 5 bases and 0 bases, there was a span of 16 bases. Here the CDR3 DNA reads TGCGCCAGCAGCGCAAGCGGAGGGTCTGCAACTAATGAAAAACTGTTTTTT. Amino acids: CASSASGGSATNEKLFF.

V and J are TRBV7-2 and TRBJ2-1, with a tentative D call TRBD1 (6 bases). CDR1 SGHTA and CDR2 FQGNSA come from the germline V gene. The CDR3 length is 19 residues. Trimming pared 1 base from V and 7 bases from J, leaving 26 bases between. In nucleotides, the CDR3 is TGTGCCAGCAGCTTAGTCGGGCTTGCTAGGGGGATAAGGTGGAATGAGCAGTTCTTC. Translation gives CASSLVGLARGIRWNEQFF.

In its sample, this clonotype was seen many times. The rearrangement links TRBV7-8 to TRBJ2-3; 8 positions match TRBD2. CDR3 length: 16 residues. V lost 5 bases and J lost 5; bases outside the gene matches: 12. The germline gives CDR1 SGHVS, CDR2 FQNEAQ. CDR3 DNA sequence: TGTGCCAGCAGCAAAGGAGCGGGAGAGGTGATAGATACGCAGTATTTT. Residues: CASSKGAGEVIDTQYF.

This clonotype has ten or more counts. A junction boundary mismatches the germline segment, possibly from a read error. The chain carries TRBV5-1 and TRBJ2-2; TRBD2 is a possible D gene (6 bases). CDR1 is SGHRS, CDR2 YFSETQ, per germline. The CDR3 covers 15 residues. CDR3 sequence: CASSLGTPNTGELFF. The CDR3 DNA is TGTGCCAGCAGCTTAGGGACTCCCAACACCGGGGAGCTGTTTTTT.